These 7 T cell receptor beta chains were sequenced from one sample in a study of T cell responses to AZD1222 COVID-19 vaccine. The data were produced by immunoSEQ multiplex PCR, yet TCRdb's version contains in-frame clones alone and is incomplete. The sample has 140,000 or so clones; 92% are singletons. The starting material was peripheral blood, obtained 28 days after the second AZD1222 dose. These receptors were obtained from an adult who received the AZD1222 COVID-19 vaccine.

This rearrangement joins TRBV19 to TRBJ1-1; maybe TRBD1 (5 bases). There are 16 residues in the CDR3. The V and J ends lost 9 bases and 1 base respectively, with 21 bases between them. Germline values: CDR1 LNHDA, CDR2 SQIVND (reference sequence). The CDR3 DNA sequence: TGTGCCAGCACCGCTGTGGTTGGACACCAGAACACTGAAGCTTTCTTT. Translation: CASTAVVGHQNTEAFF.

The genes are TRBV12-3 or TRBV12-4 and TRBJ1-1; TRBD1 matches 7 bases. The CDR3 length is 13 residues. V was clipped by 6 bases and J by 7 bases; unmatched bases: 8. The CDR3 here is CASSPGTANEAFF. In DNA, the CDR3 is TGTGCCAGCAGCCCCGGGACAGCTAATGAAGCTTTCTTT.

The gene calls are TRBV9 and TRBJ1-4; D not resolved. Between the trimmed V and J ends, which lost 6 bases and 0 bases, there was a span of 9 bases. The CDR3 covers 14 residues. Looked up from germline, CDR1 is SGDLS and CDR2 is YYNGEE. CDR3 DNA: TGTGCCAGCACCCGGGATGCAACTAATGAAAAACTGTTTTTT. It yields the protein CASTRDATNEKLFF.

V gene TRBV25-1 combines with J gene TRBJ1-6; TRBD1 aligns across 7 bases. CDR3 length equals 15 residues. Germline values: CDR1 MGHDK, CDR2 SYGVNS. V gave up 6 bases and J gave up 4 bases; unmatched junction bases: 6. CDR3 amino acids: CASRVGDSYNSPLHF. The CDR3 bases are TGTGCCAGCAGGGTTGGGGACAGTTATAATTCACCCCTCCACTTT.

The CDR3 reads CASSLELPPLHF. CDR3 sequence (DNA): TGTGCCAGCAGCTTAGAGCTTCCACCCCTCCACTTT. The chain joins TRBV7-9 to TRBJ1-6; D not certain. V gave up 1 base and J gave up 11 bases, with 6 bases separating them. The CDR3 runs 12 residues. Germline CDR1 and CDR2: SEHNR and FQNEAQ (reference sequence).

The chain combines TRBV28 with TRBJ2-3, with D possibly called TRBD1 or TRBD2 (6 bases each). V lost 6 bases and J 4 bases, leaving 17 bases between the germline ends. The CDR3 is 15 residues long. Germline V lookup: CDR1 MDHEN, CDR2 SYDVKM. As DNA, the CDR3 is TGTGCCAGCAGCCACCGGGACAAGCGGGCAGATACGCAGTATTTT. It specifies CASSHRDKRADTQYF.

V gene TRBV2 combines with J gene TRBJ1-5, with TRBD1 identical over 10 bases. The CDR3 consists of 16 residues. CDR1 is SNHLY, CDR2 FYNNEI, per germline. V gave up 6 bases and J gave up 6 bases; unmatched junction bases: 11. The CDR3 DNA is TGTGCCAGCAGGGGGACAGGGGCTAATAGTGTTCAGCCCCAGCATTTT. Its protein is CASRGTGANSVQPQHF.